A selection of T cell receptor beta chains follows, all from one sample in a study of CD8 T cells in ankylosing spondylitis. TCRdb used MiXCR to reprocess the 5' RACE reads, holding one entry per CDR3 protein. The data show some 840,000 distinct CDR3 sequences, approximately 12% seen once. Material: blood, either unsorted or a sorted T cell fraction (not recorded which). These receptor sequences come from a male donor with ankylosing spondylitis. Each CDR3 is given with its conserved first and last residue. The D gene is left open where the match is weak. Clone size is not always given. Where it is, it says once, few, many or a class for expanded clones.

J gene,D gene,V gene,clone size,CDR3 DNA,CDR3 protein
TRBJ2-7,.,TRBV29-1,.,TGCAGCGTTATAGGCGGCTACGAGCAGTACTTC,CSVIGGYEQYF
TRBJ2-3,TRBD2,TRBV6-2/TRBV6-3,few,TGTGCCAGCAAGCCTCGATTAGCGGGAACAGATACGCAGTATTTT,CASKPRLAGTDTQYF
TRBJ2-1,.,TRBV4-3,many,TGCGCCAGCAGCCTCGGAAGGCCGTCCTACAATGAGCAGTTCTTC,CASSLGRPSYNEQFF
TRBJ2-5,.,TRBV20-1,.,TGCAGTGCCGAACCGGGAGAAGAGACCCAGTACTTC,CSAEPGEETQYF
TRBJ1-5,.,TRBV4-2,.,TGTGCCAGCAGCCAGGGGCTAGCAGGTCAGCCCCAGCATTTT,CASSQGLAGQPQHF
TRBJ2-4,.,TRBV6-1,few,TGTGCCAGCACCGCCGGGACCAAAAACATTCAGTACTTC,CASTAGTKNIQYF
TRBJ2-7,.,TRBV6-5,few,TGTGCCAGCAGTTACTCGATTGGAACAGTGTCCTCCTACGAGCAGTACTTC,CASSYSIGTVSSYEQYF
TRBJ2-7,TRBD2,TRBV5-1,few,TGCGCCAGCAGCTTGGCCACAGCTAGCGGGGGGTCGACGGCGTCGTTTTACGAGCAGTACTTC,CASSLATASGGSTASFYEQYF
TRBJ2-7,.,TRBV11-2,few,TGTGCCAGCAGCCGCGGGGCCGGGGTATCTTTTTACGAGCAGTACTTC,CASSRGAGVSFYEQYF
TRBJ1-1,.,TRBV28,.,TGTGCCAGCCTGACAGGATACACTGAAGCTTTCTTT,CASLTGYTEAFF
TRBJ1-1,.,TRBV4-2,many,TGTGCCAGCAGCCAACCGGGACGGATGAACACTGAAGCTTTCTTT,CASSQPGRMNTEAFF
TRBJ1-3,.,TRBV27,few,TGTGCCAGCAGTTTCACTAGGGCTTCTGGAAACACCATATATTTT,CASSFTRASGNTIYF
TRBJ2-6,.,TRBV7-2,few,TGTGCCAGCAGCTTGCAACTTACGAGGGGGGCCAACGTCCTGACTTTC,CASSLQLTRGANVLTF
TRBJ1-2,.,TRBV7-2,.,TGTGCCAGCTGCTTAGCACACCTAGAAAACTATGGCTACACCTTC,CASCLAHLENYGYTF
TRBJ2-3,.,TRBV6-2/TRBV6-3,.,TGTGCCAGCAGTTACGTCCGGGTGAAGGGATTGGACACAGATACGCAGTATTTT,CASSYVRVKGLDTDTQYF
TRBJ2-3,TRBD2,TRBV7-2,.,TGTGCCAGCAGCTTAGAAGCGGGAGGAATTGCAGATACGCAGTATTTT,CASSLEAGGIADTQYF
TRBJ1-6,TRBD1,TRBV20-1,.,TGCAGTGCTAAGGACAGGGCGTCCTATAATTCACCCCTCCACTTT,CSAKDRASYNSPLHF
TRBJ2-2,TRBD2,TRBV20-1,.,TGCAGTGCTAGAGTACTAGCGCGCACCGGGGAGCTGTTTTTT,CSARVLARTGELFF
TRBJ1-1,TRBD1,TRBV12-3/TRBV12-4,few,TGTGCCAGCGTCCAGGGGGGAGGGCCACGTGAAGCTTTCTTT,CASVQGGGPREAFF
TRBJ2-3,TRBD2,TRBV7-2,many,TGTGCCAGCAGCTTAGGACTAGCGTACAGCACAGATACGCAGTATTTT,CASSLGLAYSTDTQYF
TRBJ2-2,.,TRBV11-2,few,TGTGCCAGCAGCCAGAGACATGCGGGACTCCTAAACACCGGGGAGCTGTTTTTT,CASSQRHAGLLNTGELFF
TRBJ2-4,.,TRBV12-3/TRBV12-4,few,TGTGCCAGCAGTTCTCACCAGGGGCGGAACATTCAGTACTTC,CASSSHQGRNIQYF
TRBJ1-1,TRBD1,TRBV5-1,.,TGCGCCAGCAGCTTGAGCAGGGGGGAAACTGAAGCTTTCTTT,CASSLSRGETEAFF
TRBJ2-1,TRBD2,TRBV10-1,few,TGCGCCAGCAGTCCTATGAGGGGGACCGGGACTAGAACCTACAATGAGCAGTTCTTC,CASSPMRGTGTRTYNEQFF
TRBJ2-7,TRBD2,TRBV20-1,few,TGCAGTGCGCCCGAGTGGGGAGGGCCCTACGAGCAGTACTTC,CSAPEWGGPYEQYF
TRBJ1-5,.,TRBV5-1,few,TGCGCCAGCAGCTCCGGGAGCCAGGGGCAGCCCCAGCATTTT,CASSSGSQGQPQHF
TRBJ1-1,.,TRBV10-3,few,TGTGCCATCAGTGACTGGGCCCTGAACACTGAAGCTTTCTTT,CAISDWALNTEAFF
TRBJ2-1,.,TRBV20-1,many,TGCAGTGCTAGAGATCGGTTGGGGGGAAATGAGCAGTTCTTC,CSARDRLGGNEQFF
TRBJ1-5,.,TRBV20-1,.,TGCAGTGCTAAAAGACGTCGTCGAAATCAGCCCCAGCATTTT,CSAKRRRRNQPQHF
TRBJ2-3,.,TRBV18,.,TGTGCCAGCTCACGGGTGGACCGCACAGATACGCAGTATTTT,CASSRVDRTDTQYF